The 10 T cell receptor beta chains below were found in one sample sequenced in a study of T cell responses to AZD1222 COVID-19 vaccine. Produced via immunoSEQ multiplex PCR; TCRdb's table is partial and in-frame only. The data hold 120,000 to 150,000 clones, with 82% observed a single time. This material consisted of peripheral blood, taken on day 0 of MenACWY control vaccination. Receptors originate from an adult in good health.

V is TRBV14 and J is TRBJ1-1, with 7 bases aligning to TRBD1. The V gene's germline CDR1 is SGHDN and CDR2 FVKESK. There are 15 residues in the CDR3. Trimming removed 3 bases from V and 4 bases from J; junction bases left unmatched: 8. CDR3 in amino acids: CASSHYAGGVTEAFF. As DNA, the CDR3 is TGTGCCAGCAGCCACTATGCAGGGGGGGTCACTGAAGCTTTCTTT.

J is TRBJ2-5 and V is TRBV5-4; 10 bases are shared with TRBD1. Germline V gene sequence: CDR1 SGHNT, CDR2 YYREEE (reference sequence). The CDR3 has 15 amino acids. The V segment lost 1 base and the J segment 4 bases; nucleotides outside the gene matches: 4. CDR3 residues: CASSLRWTGGETQYF. CDR3 sequence (DNA): TGTGCCAGCAGCTTGCGTTGGACAGGGGGAGAGACCCAGTACTTC.

The CDR3 reads CAWSNSGGPYNEQFF. The CDR3 DNA is TGTGCCTGGAGTAATAGCGGGGGTCCCTACAATGAGCAGTTCTTC. The gene calls are TRBV30 and TRBJ2-1; 9 bases map to TRBD2. J lost 2 bases, V lost 2 bases, and 4 bases had no gene match. The CDR3 has 15 residues. Per the germline V gene, CDR1 is GTSNPN and CDR2 is SVGIG (reference sequence).

This clone was seen just once. The chain uses TRBV19 and TRBJ1-3; D might be TRBD1 (6 bases). The CDR3 length is 15 residues. Germline V gives CDR1 LNHDA, CDR2 SQIVND (reference sequence). V was cut by 4 bases and J by 3 bases, with 13 bases left in between. CDR3 in DNA: TGTGCCAGTAGTACCGGGGGCCTAGGTGGAAACACCATATATTTT. Encoded protein: CASSTGGLGGNTIYF. The variable domain in full, completed from reference TRBV19 and TRBJ1-3, reads DGGITQSPKYLFRKEGQNVTLSCEQNLNHDAMYWYRQDPGQGLRLIYYSQIVNDFQKGDIAEGYSVSREKKESFPLTVTSAQKNPTAFYLCASSTGGLGGNTIYFGEGSWLTVV.

The sample holds a few counts of this clone. The chain links TRBV9 to TRBJ2-2; D not resolved. The length of the CDR3 is 15 residues. CDR1 and CDR2 (germline): SGDLS, YYNGEE. V shed 0 bases and J shed 0 bases, with 6 bases lying between them. The DNA for the CDR3 is TGTGCCAGCAGCGTAGACACGACGAACACCGGGGAGCTGTTTTTT. This sequence encodes CASSVDTTNTGELFF.

The V call is TRBV30, the J call TRBJ2-3; D is perhaps TRBD1 (5 bases). The length of the CDR3 is 13 residues. Per the germline V gene, CDR1 is GTSNPN and CDR2 is SVGIG (reference sequence). CDR3 sequence: CVVTGSYTDTQYF. CDR3 coding DNA: TGTGTAGTAACAGGAAGCTACACAGATACGCAGTATTTT. The full variable domain, rest sourced from reference TRBV30 and TRBJ2-3, is SQTIHQWPATLVQPVGSPLSLECTVEGTSNPNLYWYRQAAGRGLQLLFYSVGIGQISSEVPQNLSASRPQDRQFILSSKKLLLSDSGFYLCVVTGSYTDTQYFGPGTRLTVL.

This clone was found once. The CDR3 region is CASSSGRTQYF. CDR3 sequence (DNA): TGTGCCAGCAGCTCTGGGAGAACCCAGTACTTC. The rearrangement joins TRBV7-2 to TRBJ2-5; possible D gene TRBD2, 5 bases. The CDR3 is 11 amino acids. The germline V and J ends were trimmed by 4 bases and 8 bases, with 8 bases remaining between them. Germline V lookup: CDR1 SGHTA, CDR2 FQGNSA. The whole variable domain, filled in from reference TRBV7-2 and TRBJ2-5, reads GAGVSQSPSNKVTEKGKDVELRCDPISGHTALYWYRQSLGQGLEFLIYFQGNSAPDKSGLPSDRFSAERTGGSVSTLTIQRTQQEDSAVYLCASSSGRTQYFGPGTRLLVL.

The gene calls are TRBV27 and TRBJ1-1; possibly TRBD1 for D (6 bases). Germline CDR1 reads MNHEY; CDR2 reads SMNVEV (reference sequence). There are 12 residues in the CDR3. The V and J ends lost 6 bases and 6 bases respectively, with 11 bases between them. CDR3 coding DNA: TGTGCCAGCAGGACAGGTTTTGCTGAAGCTTTCTTT. It yields the protein CASRTGFAEAFF.

This chain uses TRBV5-1 with TRBJ2-3; 7 bases are a match to TRBD2. The germline CDR1 and CDR2 sequences are SGHRS and YFSETQ. The CDR3 runs 15 residues. V lost 4 bases and J lost 4; bases outside the gene matches: 9. CDR3 sequence: CASSPFGRAADTQYF. For the CDR3, the DNA is TGCGCCAGCAGCCCTTTTGGGAGGGCAGCAGATACGCAGTATTTT.

The V gene is TRBV5-1, the J gene TRBJ2-7, with 9 bases fitting TRBD1. The germline CDR1 and CDR2 sequences are SGHRS and YFSETQ. The CDR3 has 15 residues. After removal of 2 bases from V and 5 bases from J, the junction contained 8 bases not matched to a gene. For the CDR3, the DNA is TGCGCCAGCAGCTTAACGGGACAGGGAAGGGACGAGCAGTACTTC. Translated: CASSLTGQGRDEQYF.